The 14 T cell receptor beta chains listed next were all sequenced from one sample in a study of OX40 agonist ivuxolimab in advanced cancers. The receptor library was made with the immunoSEQ multiplex PCR assay. The table comes from immuneACCESS by way of TCRdb, which keeps in-frame sequences with V and J called. Part of the clones is missing from these tables; in studies checked, under half for an unresolved V gene and the rest for unknown reasons. Within this sample are more than 70,000 clones, with roughly 87% of them counted one time only. Of the sample, more than 0.5% is held by the ten largest clones. This material consisted of CD4+ or CD8+ T cells sorted from blood, taken in a trial of the OX40 agonist ivuxolimab. The receptors were sampled from an adult with an advanced solid tumor such as melanoma, head and neck, liver or kidney cancer.

The chain combines TRBV7-2 with TRBJ1-1; unclear D gene. The germline V gene has CDR1 SGHTA and CDR2 FQGNSA. The CDR3 runs 13 residues. Trimming pared 6 bases from V and 0 bases from J, leaving 8 bases between. The CDR3 DNA is TGTGCCAGCAGAGTGGGGTTGAACACTGAAGCTTTCTTT. Translating it yields CASRVGLNTEAFF.

This chain joins TRBV21-1 and TRBJ2-5. TRBV21-1 is labeled a pseudogene. This CDR3 spans 16 amino acids. The CDR3 sequence is CASTWRVTPYQETQYF. The CDR3 DNA is TGTGCCAGCACCTGGCGAGTCACACCGTACCAAGAGACCCAGTACTTC.

CDR3 region: CSVEGLPGTIYF. The CDR3 DNA reads TGCAGCGTTGAAGGACTGCCAGGCACCATATATTTT. The chain employs TRBV29-1 and TRBJ1-3, with D unclear. Per the germline V gene, CDR1 is SQVTM and CDR2 is ANQGSEA. V was pared by 1 base and J by 9 bases, with 10 bases between. The CDR3 totals 12 residues.

The chain uses TRBV7-9 and TRBJ2-5; D is perhaps TRBD2 (5 bases). The CDR3 spans 14 residues. CDR1 is SEHNR, CDR2 FQNEAQ, per germline (reference sequence). V lost 1 base to trimming and J lost 2 bases, with 8 bases between them. The CDR3 DNA reads as TGTGCCAGCAGCTTAGGGCTAGCTCAAGAGACCCAGTACTTC. Translated, it gives CASSLGLAQETQYF.

This rearrangement joins TRBV30 to TRBJ1-6, with D hard to call. Deletions cut 3 bases from V and 4 bases from J, with 10 bases between. CDR1 and CDR2 (germline): GTSNPN, SVGIG (reference sequence). The CDR3 is 14 residues long. Here the CDR3 reads CAWRGGPYNSPLHF. The CDR3 DNA follows: TGTGCCTGGAGAGGAGGGCCATATAATTCACCCCTCCACTTT. Complete variable domain (other parts from reference TRBV30 and TRBJ1-6): SQTIHQWPATLVQPVGSPLSLECTVEGTSNPNLYWYRQAAGRGLQLLFYSVGIGQISSEVPQNLSASRPQDRQFILSSKKLLLSDSGFYLCAWRGGPYNSPLHFGNGTRLTVT.

This clone occurred once. J is TRBJ1-6 and V is TRBV7-8; D possibly corresponds to TRBD1 (5 bases). Germline lookup yields CDR1 SGHVS and CDR2 FQNEAQ. Deletions cut 5 bases from V and 7 bases from J, with 18 bases between. CDR3 size: 16 residues. This CDR3 reads CASSPRGTLGNSPLHF. The CDR3 region has the DNA TGTGCCAGCAGCCCACGCGGGACCCTCGGCAATTCACCCCTCCACTTT.

The rearrangement uses TRBV9 and TRBJ1-2; tentatively, D is TRBD1 (6 bases). Germline V CDR1 and CDR2: SGDLS, YYNGEE. CDR3 length equals 14 residues. V was pared by 0 bases and J by 4 bases, with 10 bases between. CDR3 sequence reads: CASSVATGSYGYTF. The CDR3 region has the DNA TGTGCCAGCAGCGTAGCTACAGGGTCCTATGGCTACACCTTC.

The rearrangement uses TRBV19 and TRBJ1-4; 10 nucleotides line up with TRBD1. The CDR3 extends over 14 amino acids. Germline values: CDR1 LNHDA, CDR2 SQIVND (reference sequence). The J segment lost 5 bases and the V segment lost 3 bases, leaving 0 bases of the junction unmatched. The CDR3 reads CASSMGQGNEKLFF. The CDR3 DNA follows: TGTGCCAGTAGTATGGGACAGGGGAATGAAAAACTGTTTTTT.

This clone was detected only a few times. At the DNA level, this CDR3 is encoded by other sequences in the same sample as well. The chain recombines TRBV30 with TRBJ2-7; perhaps D is TRBD1 or TRBD2 (5 bases each). The CDR3 covers 14 residues. Germline V gene data show CDR1 as GTSNPN and CDR2 as SVGIG (reference sequence). V shed 0 bases and J shed 0 bases, with 9 bases lying between them. Written as DNA, the CDR3 is TGTGCCTGGAGTGTTGGTGGGGGCTCCTACGAGCAGTACTTC. Amino acids: CAWSVGGGSYEQYF.

This chain connects TRBV5-1 to TRBJ2-3; D may be TRBD2 (7 bases). Germline V gives CDR1 SGHRS, CDR2 YFSETQ. V was pared by 4 bases and J by 5 bases, with 17 bases between. The length of the CDR3 is 15 residues. CDR3 DNA: TGCGCCAGCAGCCCCGGGGGGCAGGGAGTAGATACGCAGTATTTT. It encodes CASSPGGQGVDTQYF.

The table lists this clone with a few counts. The chain joins TRBV6-6 to TRBJ1-1; D perhaps matches TRBD1 (5 bases). The germline gives CDR1 MNHNY, CDR2 SVGAGI (reference sequence). CDR3 size: 15 residues. V dropped 6 bases and J dropped 5 bases, with 19 bases sitting between them. The CDR3 nucleotides read TGTGCCAGCAGACACGGGGACGGTCGGGGTACTGAAGCTTTCTTT. Its translation: CASRHGDGRGTEAFF.

The V and J genes are TRBV7-2 and TRBJ1-6, with TRBD1 matching 8 bases. Trimming took 3 bases from V and 10 from J; bases not matched to a gene: 8. CDR1 and CDR2 from the germline V gene are SGHTA and FQGNSA. The CDR3 loop spans 15 amino acids. The CDR3 DNA is TGTGCCAGCAGCTTGGGCAGACAGGGGACCTCACCCCTCCACTTT. This codes for CASSLGRQGTSPLHF.

The chain joins TRBV18 to TRBJ1-5; no firm D call. The length of the CDR3 is 15 residues. Trimming stripped 2 bases from V and 0 bases from J, with 8 bases between. Germline V CDR1 and CDR2: KGHSH, LQKENI. CDR3 sequence reads: CASSPSARSNQPQHF. In DNA, the CDR3 is TGTGCCAGCTCACCATCAGCACGTAGCAATCAGCCCCAGCATTTT.

V usage is TRBV19 and J usage is TRBJ1-1, with D possibly being TRBD1 (5 bases). V lost 4 bases, J lost 2 bases, and 8 bases lay in between. The CDR3 runs to 13 residues. The germline gives CDR1 LNHDA, CDR2 SQIVND (reference sequence). The CDR3 region has the DNA TGTGCCAGTAGTACGGACATAAACACTGAAGCTTTCTTT. Translation: CASSTDINTEAFF.